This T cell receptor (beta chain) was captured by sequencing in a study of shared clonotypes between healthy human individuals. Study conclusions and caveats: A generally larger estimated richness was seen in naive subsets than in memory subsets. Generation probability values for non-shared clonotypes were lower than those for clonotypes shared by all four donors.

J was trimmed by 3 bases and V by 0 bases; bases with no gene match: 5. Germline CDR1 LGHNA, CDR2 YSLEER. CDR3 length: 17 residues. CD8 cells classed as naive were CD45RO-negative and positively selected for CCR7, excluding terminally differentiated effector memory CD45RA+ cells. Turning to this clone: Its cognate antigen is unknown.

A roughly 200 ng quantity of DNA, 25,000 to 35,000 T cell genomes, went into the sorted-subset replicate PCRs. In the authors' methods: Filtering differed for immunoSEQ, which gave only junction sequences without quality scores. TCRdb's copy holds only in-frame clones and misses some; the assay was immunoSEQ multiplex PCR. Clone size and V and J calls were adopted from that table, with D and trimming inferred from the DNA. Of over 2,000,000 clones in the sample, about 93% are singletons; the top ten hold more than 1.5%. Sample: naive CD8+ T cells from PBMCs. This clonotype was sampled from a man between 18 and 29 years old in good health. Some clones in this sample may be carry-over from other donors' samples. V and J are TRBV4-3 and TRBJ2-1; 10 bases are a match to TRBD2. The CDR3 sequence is CASSQDPLAGVYNEQFF. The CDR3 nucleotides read TGCGCCAGCAGCCAAGACCCCCTAGCGGGAGTCTACAATGAGCAGTTCTTC.